This record looks at one TCR beta chain sequence and its context. Antigen: not known. TCRdb keeps only in-frame clones here, not all; method: immunoSEQ multiplex PCR. The sample carries around 22,000 clones, approximately 70% recorded once. This record comes from a study of vaccination effects on CD4 cells after COVID-19. Study information: Participants received two doses of either the BNT162b2 or mRNA-1273 vaccine.

Expansion with viral peptide pools was applied to antigen-specific CD4+ T cells by the ViraFEST assay prior to sequencing. Subsequent to 10 days of culture, CD4+ T cells were isolated. The researchers cultured fewer than 2.5 million PBMC per well with roughly 9.5 IU/ml IL-2 and 8 to 10 ug/ml peptides. IL-2 medium supplanted half the medium on days 3 and 7. V lost 0 bases, J lost 9 bases, and 8 bases stayed unmatched. CDR1 is SGHRS and CDR2 is YFSETQ in the germline V gene. The CDR3 runs to 16 residues. Whole-study findings and limits: There was marked clonal contraction among infection- and vaccine-induced clones late after vaccination.

The rearrangement links TRBV5-1 to TRBJ2-1; 11 bases map to TRBD2. Sequencing used CD4+ T cells from PBMCs cultured with HCoV-229E spike peptides, obtained before COVID-19 vaccination. This TCR was sampled from a human donor who received a COVID-19 vaccine. DNA for the CDR3: TGCGCCAGCAGCTTGGCGGGTAGCGGGAGGGCCGGTGAGCAGTTCTTC. It encodes CASSLAGSGRAGEQFF.